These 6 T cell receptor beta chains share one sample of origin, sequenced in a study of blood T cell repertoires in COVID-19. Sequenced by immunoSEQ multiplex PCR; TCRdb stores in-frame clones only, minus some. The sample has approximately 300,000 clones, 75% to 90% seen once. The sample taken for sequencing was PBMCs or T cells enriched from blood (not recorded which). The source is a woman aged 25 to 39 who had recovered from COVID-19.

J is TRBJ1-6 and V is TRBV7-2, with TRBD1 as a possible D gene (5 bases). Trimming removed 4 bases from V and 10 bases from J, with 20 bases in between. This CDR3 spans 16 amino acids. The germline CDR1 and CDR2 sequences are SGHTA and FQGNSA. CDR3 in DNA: TGTGCCAGCAGCTCCCAGCGCTATCCTGGGGGGTCACCCCTCCACTTT. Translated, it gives CASSSQRYPGGSPLHF.

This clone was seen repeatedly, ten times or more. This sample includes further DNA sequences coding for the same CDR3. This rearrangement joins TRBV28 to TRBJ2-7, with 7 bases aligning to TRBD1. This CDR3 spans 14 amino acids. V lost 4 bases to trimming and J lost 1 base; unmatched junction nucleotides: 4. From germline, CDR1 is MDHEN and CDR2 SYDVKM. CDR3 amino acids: CASSSWTGSYEQYF. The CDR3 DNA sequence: TGTGCCAGCAGTTCCTGGACAGGTTCCTACGAGCAGTACTTC.

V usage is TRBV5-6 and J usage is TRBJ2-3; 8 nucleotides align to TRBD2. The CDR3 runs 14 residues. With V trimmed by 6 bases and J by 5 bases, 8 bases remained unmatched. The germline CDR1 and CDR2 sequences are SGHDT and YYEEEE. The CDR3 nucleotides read TGTGCCAGCACTCCGGGGGGGCTTGTAGATACGCAGTATTTT. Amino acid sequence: CASTPGGLVDTQYF.

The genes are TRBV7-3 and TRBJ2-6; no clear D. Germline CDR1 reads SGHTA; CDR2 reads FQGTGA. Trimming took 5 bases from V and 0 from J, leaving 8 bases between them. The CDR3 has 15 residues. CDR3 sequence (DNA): TGTGCCAGCAGCCCATCCCCCTCTGGGGCCAACGTCCTGACTTTC. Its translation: CASSPSPSGANVLTF.

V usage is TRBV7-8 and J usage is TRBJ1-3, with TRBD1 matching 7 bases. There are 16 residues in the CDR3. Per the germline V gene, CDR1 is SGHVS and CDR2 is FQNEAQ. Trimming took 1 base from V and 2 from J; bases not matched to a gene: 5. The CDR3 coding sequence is TGTGCCAGCAGCTTAGAAGGACAGGTCCCTGGAAACACCATATATTTT. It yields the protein CASSLEGQVPGNTIYF.

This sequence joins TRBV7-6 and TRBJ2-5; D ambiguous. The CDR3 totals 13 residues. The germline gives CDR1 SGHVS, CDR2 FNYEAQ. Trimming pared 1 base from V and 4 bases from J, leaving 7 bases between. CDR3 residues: CASSLGSAETQYF. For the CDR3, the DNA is TGTGCCAGCAGCTTAGGCAGTGCAGAGACCCAGTACTTC. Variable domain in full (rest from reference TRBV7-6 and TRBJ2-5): GAGVSQSPRYKVTKRGQDVALRCDPISGHVSLYWYRQALGQGPEFLTYFNYEAQQDKSGLPNDRFSAERPEGSISTLTIQRTEQRDSAMYRCASSLGSAETQYFGPGTRLLVL.